These 6 T cell receptor beta chains share one sample of origin, sequenced in a study of T-cell reconstitution after alpha-beta-depleted transplantation in children. As it was prepared, the TCRbeta library received unique molecular identifiers. In TCRdb, the PCR reads were re-called with MiXCR into one record per CDR3 protein. This table holds about 470,000 distinct CDR3 sequences, approximately 42% found once. The material sequenced was PBMCs, taken before TCRalphabeta/CD19-depleted stem cell transplant. The receptors stem from a girl aged 2 to 9 with aplastic anemia, due to receive a stem cell transplant.

The chain couples TRBV24-1 to TRBJ2-7, with 9 bases aligning to TRBD1. V shed 7 bases and J 7 bases; nucleotides not matched to a gene: 7. Germline CDR1 and CDR2: KGHDR and SFDVKD. The CDR3 runs to 13 residues. CDR3 loop: CATSGTGSGEQYF. For the CDR3, the DNA is TGTGCCACCAGCGGGACAGGGTCGGGAGAGCAGTACTTC.

The chain combines TRBV28 with TRBJ2-3; 9 nucleotides line up with TRBD1. Per germline, CDR1 MDHEN and CDR2 SYDVKM. Trimming removed 5 bases from V and 4 bases from J; junction bases left unmatched: 10. The CDR3 has 16 residues. CDR3 sequence: CASSPPRDRAPDTQYF. The DNA of the CDR3 is TGTGCCAGCAGTCCCCCCAGGGACAGGGCGCCAGATACGCAGTATTTT.

The chain links TRBV15 to TRBJ2-1, with 7 bases matching TRBD2. V trimming: 3 bases; J trimming: 10 bases; junction bases outside the gene matches: 6. The germline V gene has CDR1 LNHNV and CDR2 YYDKDF (reference sequence). There are 13 residues in the CDR3. CDR3: CATSSGTTKEQFF. DNA of the CDR3: TGTGCCACCAGCAGCGGGACTACAAAGGAGCAGTTCTTC.

The V and J genes are TRBV30 and TRBJ2-3; 7 bases fit TRBD1. CDR3 size: 16 residues. Germline V gene data show CDR1 as GTSNPN and CDR2 as SVGIG (reference sequence). J gave up 0 bases and V 2 bases, and 8 bases lay outside the gene matches. CDR3 DNA: TGTGCCTGGAGTCGGGACAGATTCGAAAGCACAGATACGCAGTATTTT. Protein sequence: CAWSRDRFESTDTQYF.

V usage is TRBV12-3 or TRBV12-4 and J usage is TRBJ2-1; the D gene is possibly TRBD2 (5 bases). The ends were cut back, 7 bases at V and 5 bases at J, with 9 bases in the middle. The CDR3 runs 12 residues. This chain's CDR3 is CASTREHNEQFF. The DNA of the CDR3 is TGTGCCAGCACACGGGAACACAATGAGCAGTTCTTC.

The table lists this clonotype with a few counts. The rearrangement uses TRBV7-9 and TRBJ1-1, with 12 bases matching TRBD1. After removal of 7 bases from V and 2 bases from J, the junction contained 11 bases not matched to a gene. The length of the CDR3 is 17 residues. From germline, CDR1 is SEHNR and CDR2 FQNEAQ (reference sequence). For the CDR3, the DNA is TGTGCCAGCACCCCCCGGGGACAGGGGGCCGGTAACACTGAAGCTTTCTTT. It translates to CASTPRGQGAGNTEAFF.